Listed here are 9 T cell receptor beta chains from one sample, sequenced in a study of cytomegalovirus exposure and HLA in healthy donors. PCR used 60 Vbeta primers and 13 Jbeta primers. Sequencing was performed with immunoSEQ multiplex PCR; in TCRdb, only in-frame clones are kept and a portion is missing. This sample has about 89,000 clones, with 76% found just once. The specimen sequenced was PBMCs. These receptors all stem from a male donor in good health and CMV-seronegative.

The chain uses TRBV30 and TRBJ1-4; D is unresolved. The CDR3 contains 13 residues. CDR1 GTSNPN and CDR2 SVGIG come from the germline V gene (reference sequence). V lost 4 bases to trimming and J lost 5 bases, with 11 bases between them. CDR3 in amino acids: CAWTRGGNEKLFF. DNA of the CDR3: TGTGCCTGGACCCGGGGAGGCAATGAAAAACTGTTTTTT.

This rearrangement joins TRBV9 to TRBJ1-1; D perhaps matches TRBD1 (5 bases). The V gene's germline CDR1 is SGDLS and CDR2 YYNGEE. This CDR3 is built from 13 residues. Trimming took 0 bases from V and 6 from J, leaving 9 bases between them. The CDR3: CASSVDSGPEAFF. In nucleotides, the CDR3 is TGTGCCAGCAGCGTAGATTCAGGGCCTGAAGCTTTCTTT.

CDR3 sequence: CASSLRQGWNTEAFF. CDR3 sequence (DNA): TGTGCCAGCAGCTTACGGCAGGGATGGAACACTGAAGCTTTCTTT. The chain links TRBV7-2 to TRBJ1-1; tentatively, D is TRBD1 (5 bases). The V gene's germline CDR1 is SGHTA and CDR2 FQGNSA. The CDR3 is 15 residues long. With 2 bases removed from V and 1 base from J, the gap between germline ends came to 11 bases.

This clone was seen a few times. The chain employs TRBV7-6 and TRBJ1-3; D gene unclear. Trimming left V 4 bases short and J 4 bases short, with 14 bases between. The CDR3 is 15 amino acids. Germline V gives CDR1 SGHVS, CDR2 FNYEAQ. CDR3 DNA: TGTGCCAGCAGCTCCACATCCCCACGAGGAAACACCATATATTTT. Translating it yields CASSSTSPRGNTIYF.

V and J are TRBV5-1 and TRBJ2-3; a weak D match, TRBD2 (5 bases). The germline gives CDR1 SGHRS, CDR2 YFSETQ. The CDR3 totals 13 residues. Deletions cut 3 bases from V and 4 bases from J, with 9 bases between. The CDR3 bases are TGCGCCAGCAGCTCCTCCGGGGCAGATACGCAGTATTTT. It specifies CASSSSGADTQYF.

The chain joins TRBV7-2 to TRBJ1-1; D gene ambiguous. The V gene's germline CDR1 is SGHTA and CDR2 FQGNSA. Trimming shortened V by 5 bases and J by 6 bases, and 13 bases separated the two germline ends. This CDR3 is 13 amino acids long. The CDR3: CASSVGLGAEAFF. CDR3 bases: TGTGCCAGCAGCGTCGGTTTGGGCGCTGAAGCTTTCTTT.

This clone occurred once. V gene TRBV5-4 combines with J gene TRBJ2-7; 7 nucleotides agree with TRBD1. The germline gives CDR1 SGHNT, CDR2 YYREEE (reference sequence). The junction had 8 bases not matched to a gene; V was cut back by 3 bases and J by 5 bases. The CDR3 sequence is 14 residues long. In DNA, the CDR3 is TGTGCCAGCAGCTACGTCTCACAGGGGAACGAGCAGTACTTC. This translates into CASSYVSQGNEQYF.

The chain uses TRBV7-2 and TRBJ2-3; D might be TRBD1 (5 bases). CDR3 length: 17 residues. Germline assignment: CDR1 SGHTA and CDR2 FQGNSA. Between the trimmed V and J ends, which lost 5 bases and 3 bases, there was a span of 21 bases. CDR3 nucleotide sequence: TGTGCCAGCAGCAAAGTGGCCGTGGGGCTTGCTACAGATACGCAGTATTTT. Its translation: CASSKVAVGLATDTQYF.

The V gene is TRBV5-4, the J gene TRBJ1-1; no firm D call. Germline lookup yields CDR1 SGHNT and CDR2 YYREEE (reference sequence). The CDR3 is made up of 15 amino acids. V was pared by 0 bases and J by 0 bases, with 9 bases between. CDR3 region: CASSLGASMNTEAFF. CDR3 coding DNA: TGTGCCAGCAGCTTGGGGGCCTCCATGAACACTGAAGCTTTCTTT. Using reference TRBV5-4 and TRBJ1-1 for the parts outside the CDR3, the full variable domain is ETGVTQSPTHLIKTRGQQVTLRCSSQSGHNTVSWYQQALGQGPQFIFQYYREEENGRGNFPPRFSGLQFPNYSSELNVNALELDDSALYLCASSLGASMNTEAFFGQGTRLTVV.